This entry describes one T cell receptor (beta chain). Antigen: not known. This entry comes from a study of cytomegalovirus exposure and HLA in healthy donors. Findings and caveats of the study: Within a later analysis, the majority of CMV-associated TCR beta chains appeared HLA-restricted. TCR beta sequences numbering 16,951 were associated with HLA alleles at 0.05 false discovery rate in a later analysis.

Germline loops: CDR1 SGHAT, CDR2 FQNNGV. This CDR3 comprises 17 residues. V lost 5 bases to trimming and J lost 9 bases; unmatched junction nucleotides: 15. The PCR was carried out with 60 Vbeta primers and 13 Jbeta primers. TCRdb's table, derived via immunoSEQ multiplex PCR, lists solely in-frame clones and lacks some. The table lists some 120,000 clones, 65% of them singletons. The sequenced sample consisted of PBMCs. The rearrangement links TRBV11-2 to TRBJ2-3, with TRBD2 matching over 12 bases. The clonotype was recovered from a woman aged 40-49 years in good health and CMV-seropositive. The CDR3 DNA sequence: TGTGCCAGCAGCCTAAAGAGGCTAGCGGGAGGGCCGAGGACGCAGTATTTT. It encodes CASSLKRLAGGPRTQYF.